This T cell receptor (beta chain) was recorded in a study of blood T cells in healthy people across ages (dated by TCRdb to the mid-2010s). With regard to the full study: In model experiments, template switching captured about one uniquely barcoded TCR beta cDNA molecule for every two T cells. To avoid experimental bias, donors of different ages were spread randomly across the sequencing lanes. The study analyzed two additional independent replicas of 1 million unique cDNA reads from the same blood draw for two donors, one aged 18 to 29 and one aged 80 or older. The donors were divided into four age groups: young (average around 17 years), middle-aged (roughly 42), aged (approximately 62) and long-lived (roughly 86). To track age-related changes in TCR beta repertoire diversity, the study relied on deep sequencing normalized with unique cDNA molecular identifiers. Paper-wide results and their limitations: Total diversity estimates from one million sequenced T cells were considered lower bounds and underestimates. Because profiling used bulk unsorted PBMCs, naive and antigen-experienced compartments could not be compared conclusively. Observed TCR beta diversity per million T cells fell roughly linearly with age, and a significant reduction was already apparent by age around 40. Donor CMV infection status was unknown, potentially confounding age-related changes in expanded clonotypes. Compared with the aged group, more naive CD4+ T cells, fewer expanded clones and increased TCR diversity were shown by the long-lived group, suggesting age selection. Observed TCR beta diversity correlated strongly with the percentage of naive T cells measured by flow cytometry.

Libraries were prepared through 5' RACE. The instrument was an Illumina HiSeq 2500. A second PCR of 7 to 11 cycles was performed with a sample-barcoded 5' primer and a J-beta primer mix. A unique molecular identifier was introduced onto each TCR beta cDNA molecule by a template-switch 5' adaptor carrying 12 random nucleotides. Each sample yielded at least 3 million CDR3-containing paired-end reads. First-strand cDNA synthesis was performed from all RNA using the Mint cDNA synthesis kit, with priming by a TRBC-specific oligonucleotide. Following uracil-DNA glycosylase treatment, a first 18-cycle PCR with universal primers M1SS and BC2_uni_R was performed on all cDNA. Per the authors' processing: For normalization, 1 million high-quality reads, each with a distinct molecular identifier, were randomly selected from each sample. Instead of being binned into consensus sequences, reads that shared molecular identifiers were thrown out. MiTCR, set to a Q25 quality threshold and the strictest error-elimination algorithm, was used for CDR3 identification, clonotype clustering and error correction. A nonparametric unseen species model with Euler transformation was used to estimate lower-bound total TCR beta diversity. The public reads were quality trimmed at Q25 with fastp and then assembled into clones with MiXCR by TCRdb, keeping productive beta chains. Rows merge per CDR3 protein into single entries with the most common DNA and genes. The authors' filters were not applied to this entry. This sample has about 970,000 distinct CDR3 sequences in its table, and roughly 51% of those were observed once. The leading ten clones occupy around 21% of the sample.

Of note for this clonotype: The antigen this receptor binds is unknown. No base quality information exists; no much larger clone differs at one position.

The donors were roughly 39 Caucasian individuals from Russia, aged roughly 6 to 100 years, who were systemically healthy. Each donor gave 8 to 10 milliliters of peripheral blood, drawn into EDTA-treated Vacutainer tubes. Ficoll-Paque density-gradient centrifugation was used to isolate PBMCs, with at least 7 million per sample. Total RNA, at least 6 micrograms per sample, was extracted from PBMCs with Trizol reagent. For every donor, an aliquot of PBMCs went through flow cytometry to measure the percentages of naive CD45RAhigh/CD27high T cells. Trimming at the junction amounts to 7 bases on V and 6 bases on J, and the germline ends lie 16 bases apart. For CDR1 and CDR2, the germline V gene (reference sequence) lists DFQATT and SNEGSKA. Its CDR3 holds 13 amino acids, cysteine through phenylalanine. Only the CDR3 region is kept as DNA, spanning 39 bases read in frame from base 1.

The V and J segments used are TRBV20-1 and TRBJ1-5; tentative D gene TRBD1, with 5 bases matching. This TCR was sampled from a woman aged 55-69 years in good health. Sequences were obtained from blood. At the DNA level, the sequence is TGCAGTGTCACGTCAGGGACGGGTCAGCCCCAGCATTTT. Translated, it gives CSVTSGTGQPQHF.